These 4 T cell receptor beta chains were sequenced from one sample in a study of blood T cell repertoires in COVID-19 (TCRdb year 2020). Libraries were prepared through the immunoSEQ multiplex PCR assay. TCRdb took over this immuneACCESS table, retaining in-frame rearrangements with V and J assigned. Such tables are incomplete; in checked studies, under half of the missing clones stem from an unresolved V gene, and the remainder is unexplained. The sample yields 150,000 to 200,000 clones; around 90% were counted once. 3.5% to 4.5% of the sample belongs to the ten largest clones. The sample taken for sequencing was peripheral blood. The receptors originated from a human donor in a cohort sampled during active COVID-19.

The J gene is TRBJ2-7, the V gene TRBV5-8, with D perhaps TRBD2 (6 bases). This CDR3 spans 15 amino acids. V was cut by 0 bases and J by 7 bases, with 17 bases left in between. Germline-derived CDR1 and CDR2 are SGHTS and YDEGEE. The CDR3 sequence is CASSLGQGGIEEQYF. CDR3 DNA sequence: TGTGCCAGCAGCTTGGGGCAGGGAGGAATAGAAGAGCAGTACTTC.

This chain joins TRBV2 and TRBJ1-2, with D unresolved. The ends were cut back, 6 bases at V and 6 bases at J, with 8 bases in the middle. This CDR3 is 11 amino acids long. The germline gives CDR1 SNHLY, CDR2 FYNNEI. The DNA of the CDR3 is TGTGCCAGCAGCTTATTAAATGGCTACACCTTC. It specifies CASSLLNGYTF.

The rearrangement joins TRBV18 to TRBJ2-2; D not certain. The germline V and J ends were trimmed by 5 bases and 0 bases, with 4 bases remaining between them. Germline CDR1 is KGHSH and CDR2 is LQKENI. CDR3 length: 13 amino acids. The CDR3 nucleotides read TGTGCCAGCTCAACAACGAACACCGGGGAGCTGTTTTTT. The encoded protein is CASSTTNTGELFF.

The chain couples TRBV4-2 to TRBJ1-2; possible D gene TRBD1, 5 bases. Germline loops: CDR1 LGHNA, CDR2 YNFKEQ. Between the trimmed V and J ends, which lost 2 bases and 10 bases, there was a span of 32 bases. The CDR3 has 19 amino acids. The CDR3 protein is CASSQTAGPPQVVTQDYTF. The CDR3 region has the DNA TGTGCCAGCAGCCAAACCGCCGGCCCGCCACAGGTTGTTACTCAGGACTACACCTTC.